This TCR beta chain is from a study of circulating CD8 cells and anti-PD-1 response in melanoma. Study-wide context: Seven of 13 melanoma patients received first-line anti-PD-1 therapy. Study-wide points: No tumor material was available, so peptide assays assessed reactivity.

TCR libraries were prepared from around 15 ng of total RNA with the QIAseq Immune Repertoire TCR panel. From the reads, TCRdb called clonotypes with MiXCR, one entry per CDR3 protein. The table records several hundred distinct CDR3 sequences, 6% to 6.5% of them present only once. By sample share, this clonotype is large. Its antigen is as yet unknown. The germline CDR1 and CDR2 sequences are LGHNA and YNFKEQ. The CDR3 runs 16 residues. J lost 3 bases, V lost 3 bases, and 10 bases had no gene match. Sorting of live CD3+CD8+TCRalphabeta+ cells by PD-1 and/or TIGIT gave four subsets. The gene calls are TRBV4-2 and TRBJ2-7; 8 positions match TRBD1. The specimen comprised CD8+ T cells from PBMCs, sampled at baseline or after one month of anti-PD-1 therapy (not recorded which). The source of this sequence is a human donor with melanoma. This chain's CDR3 is CASSQVPGQAVYEQYF. The CDR3 DNA is TGTGCCAGCAGCCAGGTCCCGGGACAGGCGGTCTACGAGCAGTACTTC.